The source of this TCR beta chain is a study of blood T cell repertoires in COVID-19. CDR1 is LNHDA and CDR2 is SQIVND in the germline V gene (reference sequence). The CDR3 is made up of 15 amino acids. V was trimmed by 1 base and J by 0 bases, leaving 8 bases between them. TCRdb keeps only in-frame clones here, not all; method: immunoSEQ multiplex PCR. The sample has fewer than 300,000 clones, approximately 92% seen once; the top ten hold more than 0.95%. The source of this sequence is a woman younger than 45 who had recovered from COVID-19. The rearrangement joins TRBV19 to TRBJ2-3, with a weak D call TRBD1 (6 bases). Sequencing was performed on PBMCs or T cells enriched from blood (not recorded which). The CDR3 reads CASSIGQGSTDTQYF. The CDR3 nucleotides read TGTGCCAGTAGTATAGGCCAGGGGAGCACAGATACGCAGTATTTT.